This T cell receptor (beta chain) emerged from a study of OX40 agonist ivuxolimab in advanced cancers. Some background on the complete study: Ivuxolimab was a fully human IgG2 agonistic monoclonal antibody targeting the costimulatory receptor OX40 (CD134). Intravenous ivuxolimab was administered to patients every 2 weeks at six dose levels: 0.01, 0.1, 0.3, 1.5, 3 and 10 mg/kg. Prior anti-PD-1, anti-PD-L1 or anti-CTLA-4 therapy was permitted, and 30% to 45% of dose-escalation patients had received checkpoint inhibitors. Peripheral TCRbeta sequencing aimed to test whether ivuxolimab altered TCR sequence diversity and caused clonal T-cell expansion. Of the 50 or so patients in dose escalation, about 20 had hepatocellular carcinoma, some 15 had melanoma, 9 had renal cell carcinoma and 9 had head and neck cancer. The paper reports the monotherapy dose-escalation portion (N of about 51 patients) of the phase I ivuxolimab trial. A male proportion of roughly 85% and a mean age of approximately 62 years, ranging from 23 to 79, were recorded for the dose-escalation cohort. Partial responses occurred in three dose-escalation patients, of whom one had hepatocellular carcinoma and two had cutaneous melanoma. Study-wide conclusions, independent of this receptor: Low levels of normalized T-cell clonal expansion were also seen in some nonresponding patients. In the 0.1-3.0 mg/kg groups, partial responders were among the patients with the lowest normalized peripheral clonal expansion, particularly in CD8+ T cells. Antigen specificity was not determined for the clonally expanded peripheral T cells. At doses of 0.1 to 3.0 mg/kg, clonal expansion of both CD4+ and CD8+ blood T cells was observed from baseline to week 6. After ivuxolimab, CD8+ T cells had more expanded clones than CD4+ T cells on average.

To sequence the TCRbeta CDR3 region, genomic DNA was isolated from the sorted cells. TCRbeta CDR3 regions were sequenced using the immunoSEQ Assay. TCRdb carries this immuneACCESS record with in-frame sequences only. Its versions omit some clonotypes, under half of them owing to an unresolved V gene in the studies checked, with the rest unexplained. Across this sample there are 75,000 to 95,000 clones, with around 87% seen only once. The ten most abundant clones make up about 4% of the sample. The trial excluded patients who had a history of autoimmune disease or who were on systemic immunosuppression. Peripheral blood for TCR sequencing was collected from all dose cohorts at baseline, on cycle 4 day 1, and on cycle 7 day 1. The samples were drawn from a first-in-human, open-label, multicenter phase I dose-escalation trial of ivuxolimab. Adults with locally advanced or metastatic melanoma, renal cell, hepatocellular, or head and neck squamous cell carcinoma were enrolled in the trial. Before TCR sequencing, CD4+ and CD8+ T cells were separately sorted from peripheral blood.

With respect to this clone: What antigen it recognizes has not been identified. One base away there is no much larger clone; base qualities are not given.

V and J lose 0 bases and 0 bases, and a span of 9 bases separates them. CDR1 and CDR2 are read off the germline V gene (reference sequence) as LNHDA and SQIVND. There are 15 amino acids in the CDR3, from cysteine to phenylalanine inclusive. The kept DNA is CDR3 alone, 45 bases in frame from the first base. This clonotype was sampled from an adult with an advanced solid tumor such as melanoma, head and neck, liver or kidney cancer. The sequence is built from TRBV19 and TRBJ2-7; there is no confident call for the D gene. The sample in question was CD4+ or CD8+ T cells sorted from blood, obtained in a trial of the OX40 agonist ivuxolimab. For the CDR3, the sequence is CASSIDSDSSYEQYF. The DNA sequence follows: TGTGCCAGTAGTATAGACAGCGATAGCTCCTACGAGCAGTACTTC.